These 29 T cell receptor beta chains were all obtained from the same sample, sequenced in a study of T cell responses to AZD1222 COVID-19 vaccine. Some clones are missing from TCRdb's copy, which holds only in-frame ones; the method was immunoSEQ multiplex PCR. The sample gives around 150,000 clones, 80% to 95% of which show up once; approximately 5.4% is in the top ten. Sequenced here: peripheral blood, sampled on day 0 of AZD1222 vaccination. The source is an adult in good health.

V is TRBV6-6 and J is TRBJ2-7, with 7 bases lining up with TRBD1. V was pared by 3 bases and J by 3 bases, with 5 bases of the junction left unmatched. Germline CDR1 is MNHNY and CDR2 is SVGAGI (reference sequence). This CDR3 contains 14 residues. This CDR3 is CASSYPGQHYEQYF. The CDR3 nucleotides are TGTGCCAGCAGTTATCCGGGACAGCACTACGAGCAGTACTTC.

The rearrangement links TRBV6-5 to TRBJ1-4; no definite D call. With 7 bases removed from V and 2 bases from J, the gap between germline ends came to 14 bases. Germline V gene data show CDR1 as MNHEY and CDR2 as SVGAGI. The CDR3 covers 15 residues. The CDR3 here is CASILLVGTNEKLFF. The CDR3 bases are TGTGCCAGCATTCTTTTGGTTGGGACTAATGAAAAACTGTTTTTT.

The chain recombines TRBV29-1 with TRBJ2-3; D possibly uses TRBD1 or TRBD2 (5 bases each). The CDR3 covers 15 residues. The V gene lost 7 bases and the J gene lost 0 bases, with 17 bases spanning the gap. The germline gives CDR1 SQVTM, CDR2 ANQGSEA. In DNA, the CDR3 is TGCAGCGCTACCGAAACAGGACTGAGCACAGATACGCAGTATTTT. As protein: CSATETGLSTDTQYF.

The gene calls are TRBV21-1 and TRBJ1-2; no DNA check was done on the table's D call, TRBD1. TRBV21-1 is annotated as a pseudogene. The CDR3 runs 14 residues. The CDR3 is CASSKTGQGFGYTF. The CDR3 region has the DNA TGTGCCAGCAGCAAAACCGGACAGGGGTTTGGCTACACCTTC.

CDR3 loop: CASTTGYEQYF. The CDR3 DNA reads TGTGCCAGCACCACAGGCTACGAGCAGTACTTC. The J gene is TRBJ2-7, the V gene TRBV12-3 or TRBV12-4; D is possibly TRBD1 (5 bases). The CDR3 contains 11 residues. V lost 7 bases and J 3 bases, leaving 7 bases between the germline ends.

The genes are TRBV11-3 and TRBJ2-3; D is unresolved. Germline V gene sequence: CDR1 SGHNT, CDR2 YENEEA. The V end lost 3 bases, the J end lost 5 bases, and 9 bases lay between the germline ends. There are 13 residues in the CDR3. CDR3 nucleotide sequence: TGTGCCAGCAGCTTGCTTACGCGAGATACGCAGTATTTT. It encodes CASSLLTRDTQYF.

The chain carries TRBV4-2 and TRBJ2-3, with 10 bases aligning to TRBD2. CDR3 length equals 13 residues. Germline CDR1 LGHNA, CDR2 YNFKEQ. The ends lost 6 bases at V and 3 bases at J; junction bases unmatched: 0. This chain's CDR3 is CASRLAGTDTQYF. CDR3 nucleotide sequence: TGTGCCAGCAGACTAGCGGGAACAGATACGCAGTATTTT.

This clone came up once. The chain carries TRBV14 and TRBJ1-2, with D uncertain. V was trimmed by 0 bases and J by 8 bases, leaving 19 bases between them. Germline V gene sequence: CDR1 SGHDN, CDR2 FVKESK. The CDR3 is 16 amino acids. The CDR3 nucleotides read TGTGCCAGCAGCCAAGAAGCCTCAGGATCTATCGGGGGCTACACCTTC. Protein: CASSQEASGSIGGYTF.

This rearrangement joins TRBV6-1 to TRBJ2-6; possible D gene TRBD1, 6 bases. CDR1 MNHNS and CDR2 SASEGT come from the germline V gene. V lost 2 bases and J lost 3, with 11 bases in between. The CDR3 totals 16 residues. The CDR3, as DNA: TGTGCCAGCAGTGAAACAGGGTTGAATGGGGCCAACGTCCTGACTTTC. Its translation: CASSETGLNGANVLTF.

This chain links TRBV28 with TRBJ2-7; D unclear. Trimming removed 7 bases from V and 3 bases from J, with 7 bases in between. CDR3 length: 11 amino acids. Germline loops: CDR1 MDHEN, CDR2 SYDVKM. The CDR3 DNA sequence: TGTGCCAGCACCTTTGGCTACGAGCAGTACTTC. Translating gives CASTFGYEQYF.

The chain recombines TRBV19 with TRBJ1-1; no clear D. CDR3 length equals 13 residues. The V gene lost 2 bases and the J gene lost 5 bases, with 9 bases spanning the gap. Germline assignment: CDR1 LNHDA and CDR2 SQIVND (reference sequence). Here the CDR3 DNA reads TGTGCCAGTAGTATAAAGGTGAGGACTGAAGCTTTCTTT. Translated: CASSIKVRTEAFF.

This clone occurred once. The chain couples TRBV6-6 to TRBJ1-1; tentative D call: TRBD1 (5 bases). This CDR3 is 15 amino acids long. Germline CDR1 reads MNHNY; CDR2 reads SVGAGI (reference sequence). Trimming pared 5 bases from V and 1 base from J, leaving 14 bases between. DNA of the CDR3: TGTGCCAGCAGTCCGGTGGGACGGACGAACACTGAAGCTTTCTTT. Protein: CASSPVGRTNTEAFF.

J is TRBJ2-2 and V is TRBV6-5; D ambiguous. Between the trimmed V and J ends, which lost 8 bases and 1 base, there was a span of 5 bases. The germline V gene has CDR1 MNHEY and CDR2 SVGAGI. This CDR3 is 12 amino acids long. The CDR3 protein is CASELNTGELFF. The CDR3 nucleotides read TGTGCCAGCGAATTGAACACCGGGGAGCTGTTTTTT.

This clone was recorded once. The chain combines TRBV28 with TRBJ1-5; the D is unclear. Per germline, CDR1 MDHEN and CDR2 SYDVKM. This CDR3 comprises 14 residues. CDR3 region: CAGSPRRRNQPQHF. Written as DNA, the CDR3 is TGTGCTGGGAGTCCCCGGCGACGCAATCAGCCCCAGCATTTT.

The V gene is TRBV24-1, the J gene TRBJ1-4, with unresolved D. From germline, CDR1 is KGHDR and CDR2 SFDVKD. This CDR3 has 12 residues. Trimming shortened V by 3 bases and J by 5 bases, and 3 bases separated the two germline ends. Written as DNA, the CDR3 is TGTGCCACCAGTGATACCAATGAAAAACTGTTTTTT. Translating it yields CATSDTNEKLFF.

CDR3: CASSDVAGRYNEQFF. Here the CDR3 DNA reads TGTGCCAGCAGTGACGTAGCGGGAAGATACAATGAGCAGTTCTTC. The chain uses TRBV2 and TRBJ2-1; 8 bases agree with TRBD2. The V segment lost 3 bases and the J segment 4 bases; nucleotides outside the gene matches: 5. This CDR3 has 15 amino acids. Germline CDR1 and CDR2: SNHLY and FYNNEI.

The chain links TRBV5-5 to TRBJ2-5; no definite D call. The CDR3 extends over 14 amino acids. The germline gives CDR1 SGHKS, CDR2 YYEKEE (reference sequence). Between the trimmed V and J ends, which lost 0 bases and 1 base, there was a span of 7 bases. Here the CDR3 DNA reads TGTGCCAGCAGCTTGGTAGGGATCCAAGAGACCCAGTACTTC. Its protein is CASSLVGIQETQYF. Drawing the rest from reference TRBV5-5 and TRBJ2-5, the complete variable domain is DAGVTQSPTHLIKTRGQQVTLRCSPISGHKSVSWYQQVLGQGPQFIFQYYEKEERGRGNFPDRFSARQFPNYSSELNVNALLLGDSALYLCASSLVGIQETQYFGPGTRLLVL.

The chain uses TRBV11-2 and TRBJ1-2; D is possibly TRBD1 (5 bases). The CDR3 has 14 amino acids. V lost 4 bases, J lost 4 bases, and 13 bases lay in between. Per the germline V gene, CDR1 is SGHAT and CDR2 is FQNNGV. The CDR3 DNA follows: TGTGCCAGCAGCTCTCGCCGGGACCCCTATGGCTACACCTTC. Encoded protein: CASSSRRDPYGYTF.

The rearrangement links TRBV19 to TRBJ1-1; 10 nucleotides align to TRBD1. The CDR3 is 13 amino acids. Trimming cost V 5 bases and J 4 bases; bases outside gene matches: 1. Germline-derived CDR1 and CDR2 are LNHDA and SQIVND (reference sequence). CDR3 DNA sequence: TGTGCCAGTAGTCGGACAGGGGGCACTGAAGCTTTCTTT. It codes for CASSRTGGTEAFF. Full variable domain (missing parts from reference TRBV19 and TRBJ1-1): DGGITQSPKYLFRKEGQNVTLSCEQNLNHDAMYWYRQDPGQGLRLIYYSQIVNDFQKGDIAEGYSVSREKKESFPLTVTSAQKNPTAFYLCASSRTGGTEAFFGQGTRLTVV.

V and J are TRBV6-5 and TRBJ1-2; D not certain. CDR3 length: 11 amino acids. Germline assignment: CDR1 MNHEY and CDR2 SVGAGI. Trimming stripped 5 bases from V and 2 bases from J, with 3 bases between. The CDR3 spells CASSQNYGYTF. In DNA form, the CDR3 reads TGTGCCAGCAGTCAGAACTATGGCTACACCTTC.

This chain connects TRBV19 to TRBJ2-2; D uncertain. Between the trimmed V and J ends, which lost 6 bases and 7 bases, there was a span of 9 bases. CDR3 length: 12 amino acids. Germline V gene data show CDR1 as LNHDA and CDR2 as SQIVND (reference sequence). In DNA, the CDR3 is TGTGCCAGTAGCCTTATATTCGGGGAGCTGTTTTTT. As protein: CASSLIFGELFF.

V and J are TRBV2 and TRBJ2-1; D not resolved. The CDR3 is 14 amino acids. The V gene's germline CDR1 is SNHLY and CDR2 FYNNEI. Trimming removed 2 bases at V and 8 bases at J, with 13 bases between. This CDR3 reads CASSESFYPDEQFF. CDR3 in DNA: TGTGCCAGCAGTGAAAGCTTCTACCCCGATGAGCAGTTCTTC.

Comments on this clone: The junction shows a germline mismatch at one end, possibly a read error. In the same sample, other DNA sequences code for this CDR3. The chain has TRBV7-7 and TRBJ2-1; 11 bases align to TRBD2. Germline-derived CDR1 and CDR2 are SSHAT and FNYEAQ (reference sequence). The CDR3 length is 15 residues. In DNA form, the CDR3 reads TGTGCTAGCAGCCTTAGCGGGGGGGCCTACAATGAGCAGTTCTTC. Amino acids: CASSLSGGAYNEQFF.

CDR3 nucleotides: TGTGCCAGCAGTTTACCACAGCTCCAAGAGACCCAGTACTTC. This gives the protein CASSLPQLQETQYF. V is TRBV28 and J is TRBJ2-5; D ambiguous. In germline, CDR1 is MDHEN, CDR2 SYDVKM. The CDR3 consists of 14 residues. Trimming removed 2 bases at V and 1 base at J, with 8 bases between.

The chain combines TRBV6-5 with TRBJ1-1; D call uncertain. The CDR3 is 12 residues long. The germline CDR1 and CDR2 sequences are MNHEY and SVGAGI. The ends were cut back, 0 bases at V and 7 bases at J, with 6 bases in the middle. Here the CDR3 reads CASSYSGIEAFF. As DNA, the CDR3 is TGTGCCAGCAGTTACTCGGGGATTGAAGCTTTCTTT.

The chain combines TRBV11-3 with TRBJ2-1; D not certain. This CDR3 comprises 15 residues. The V and J ends lost 5 bases and 8 bases respectively, with 19 bases between them. Per germline, CDR1 SGHNT and CDR2 YENEEA. CDR3 nucleotides: TGTGCCAGCAGCCCGGGCGCGTGGCAGTTCGATGAGCAGTTCTTC. It yields the protein CASSPGAWQFDEQFF.

This chain links TRBV7-9 with TRBJ2-1; D possibly uses TRBD1 or TRBD2 (5 bases each). This CDR3 has 15 residues. The V end was cut by 1 base, the J end by 3 bases, with 10 bases between. Per the germline V gene, CDR1 is SEHNR and CDR2 is FQNEAQ (reference sequence). The CDR3 region has the DNA TGTGCCAGCAGCTTAGAGGGACCAGTCTACAATGAGCAGTTCTTC. Its protein product is CASSLEGPVYNEQFF.

V gene TRBV19 combines with J gene TRBJ2-1, with a tentative D call TRBD2 (6 bases). This CDR3 has 15 amino acids. The V gene lost 4 bases and the J gene lost 6 bases, with 16 bases spanning the gap. From germline, CDR1 is LNHDA and CDR2 SQIVND (reference sequence). The CDR3 bases are TGTGCCAGTAGTACGACCCTGGACTATCCCAATGAGCAGTTCTTC. Translated: CASSTTLDYPNEQFF.

This chain uses TRBV11-2 with TRBJ2-7; 9 nucleotides agree with TRBD1. V lost 5 bases and J lost 6; bases outside the gene matches: 11. This CDR3 is 15 amino acids long. In germline, CDR1 is SGHAT, CDR2 FQNNGV. The CDR3 here is CASSRTLGQGGEQYF. DNA of the CDR3: TGTGCCAGCAGCCGAACGTTGGGACAGGGAGGCGAGCAGTACTTC.